This passage covers 3 T cell receptor beta chains from one sample sequenced in a study of blood T cell repertoires in COVID-19. The data were produced by immunoSEQ multiplex PCR, yet TCRdb's version contains in-frame clones alone and is incomplete. The data hold 45,000 to 60,000 clones, with approximately 82% observed a single time. Source material: peripheral blood. Every receptor here comes from a woman aged 80 or over with acute or convalescent COVID-19.

The V and J genes are TRBV4-1 and TRBJ2-7; a possible D gene is TRBD2 (7 bases). V was trimmed by 0 bases and J by 6 bases, leaving 18 bases between them. CDR3 size: 16 residues. Germline CDR1 MGHRA, CDR2 YSYEKL. In nucleotides, the CDR3 is TGCGCCAGCAGCCAAGATTACGGGGGGCTTCATGGCGAGCAGTACTTC. Its translation is CASSQDYGGLHGEQYF.

V is TRBV23-1 and J is TRBJ2-7; 8 bases agree with TRBD1. TRBV23-1 is designated an ORF whose function remains uncertain. The V segment lost 7 bases and the J segment 4 bases; nucleotides outside the gene matches: 9. The CDR3 totals 14 residues. The CDR3 loop reads CASIRDRRWYEQYF. The CDR3 DNA sequence: TGCGCCAGCATTCGGGACAGGCGATGGTACGAGCAGTACTTC.

This clone was counted once. This chain connects TRBV5-4 to TRBJ2-7; TRBD1 is a possible D gene (6 bases). Trimming removed 6 bases at V and 5 bases at J, with 9 bases between. The CDR3 consists of 11 residues. Germline lookup yields CDR1 SGHNT and CDR2 YYREEE (reference sequence). CDR3 nucleotides: TGTGCCAGCACCAAGGGGGACGAGCAGTACTTC. Translated: CASTKGDEQYF.